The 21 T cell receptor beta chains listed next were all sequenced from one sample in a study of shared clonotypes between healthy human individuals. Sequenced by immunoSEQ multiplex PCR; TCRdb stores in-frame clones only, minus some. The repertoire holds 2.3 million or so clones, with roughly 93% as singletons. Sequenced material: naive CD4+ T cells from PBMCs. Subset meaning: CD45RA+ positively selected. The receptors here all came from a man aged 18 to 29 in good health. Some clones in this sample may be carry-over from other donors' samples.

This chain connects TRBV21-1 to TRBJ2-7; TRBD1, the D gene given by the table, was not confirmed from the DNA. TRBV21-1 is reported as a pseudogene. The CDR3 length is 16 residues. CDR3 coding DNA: TGTGCCAGCAGCAAACGAGCCTCTCCGGCAGGCTACGAGCAGTACTTC. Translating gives CASSKRASPAGYEQYF.

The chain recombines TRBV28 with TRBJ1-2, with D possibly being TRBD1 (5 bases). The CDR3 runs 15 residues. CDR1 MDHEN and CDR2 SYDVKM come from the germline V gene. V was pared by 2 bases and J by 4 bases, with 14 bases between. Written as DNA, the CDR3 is TGTGCCAGCAGTTTAGGGCAGGGACGTCCCTATGGCTACACCTTC. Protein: CASSLGQGRPYGYTF.

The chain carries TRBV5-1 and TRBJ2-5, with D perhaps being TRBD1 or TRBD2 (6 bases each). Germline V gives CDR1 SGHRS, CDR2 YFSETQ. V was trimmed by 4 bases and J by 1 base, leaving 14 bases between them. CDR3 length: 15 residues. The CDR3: CASSGAGTSQETQYF. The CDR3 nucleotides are TGCGCCAGCAGCGGGGCGGGGACAAGCCAAGAGACCCAGTACTTC.

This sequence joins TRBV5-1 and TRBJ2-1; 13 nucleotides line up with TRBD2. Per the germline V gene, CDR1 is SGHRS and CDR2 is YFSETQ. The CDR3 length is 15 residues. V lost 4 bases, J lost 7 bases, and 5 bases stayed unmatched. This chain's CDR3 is CASSQLAGGPNEQFF. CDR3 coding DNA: TGCGCCAGCAGCCAACTAGCGGGAGGGCCAAATGAGCAGTTCTTC.

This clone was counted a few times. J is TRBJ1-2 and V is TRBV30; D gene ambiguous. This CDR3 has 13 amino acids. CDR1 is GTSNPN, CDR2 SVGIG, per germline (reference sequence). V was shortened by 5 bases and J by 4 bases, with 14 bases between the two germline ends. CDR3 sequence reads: CAWCPVRGYGYTF. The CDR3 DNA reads TGTGCCTGGTGCCCCGTACGGGGCTATGGCTACACCTTC. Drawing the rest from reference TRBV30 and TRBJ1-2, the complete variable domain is SQTIHQWPATLVQPVGSPLSLECTVEGTSNPNLYWYRQAAGRGLQLLFYSVGIGQISSEVPQNLSASRPQDRQFILSSKKLLLSDSGFYLCAWCPVRGYGYTFGSGTRLTVV.

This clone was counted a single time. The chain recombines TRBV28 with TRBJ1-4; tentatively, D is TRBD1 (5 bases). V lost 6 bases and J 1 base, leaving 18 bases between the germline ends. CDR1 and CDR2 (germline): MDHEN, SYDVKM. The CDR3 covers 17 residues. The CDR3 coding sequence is TGTGCCAGCAGAACCCGGGGGGGTCTAGGAACTAATGAAAAACTGTTTTTT. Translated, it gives CASRTRGGLGTNEKLFF.

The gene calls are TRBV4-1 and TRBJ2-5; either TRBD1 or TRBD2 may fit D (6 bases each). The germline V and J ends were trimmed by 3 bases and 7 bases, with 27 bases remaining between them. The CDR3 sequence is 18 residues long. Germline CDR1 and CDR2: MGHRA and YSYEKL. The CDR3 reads CASSQGPGAGSPSGTQYF. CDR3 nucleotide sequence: TGCGCCAGCAGCCAGGGCCCGGGGGCGGGATCCCCCAGCGGGACCCAGTACTTC.

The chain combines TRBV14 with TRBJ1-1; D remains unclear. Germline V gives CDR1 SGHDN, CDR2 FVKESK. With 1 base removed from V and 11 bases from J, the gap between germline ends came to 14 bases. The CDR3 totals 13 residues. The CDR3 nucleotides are TGTGCCAGCAGCCAAGGAGTGGGCCCCGGGGCTTTCTTT. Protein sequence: CASSQGVGPGAFF.

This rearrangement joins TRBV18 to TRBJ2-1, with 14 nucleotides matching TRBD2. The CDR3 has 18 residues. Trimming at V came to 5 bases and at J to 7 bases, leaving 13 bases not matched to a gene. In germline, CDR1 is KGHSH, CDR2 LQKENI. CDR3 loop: CASSSLRMGLAGVNEQFF. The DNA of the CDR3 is TGTGCCAGCTCATCGTTAAGGATGGGACTAGCGGGAGTTAATGAGCAGTTCTTC.

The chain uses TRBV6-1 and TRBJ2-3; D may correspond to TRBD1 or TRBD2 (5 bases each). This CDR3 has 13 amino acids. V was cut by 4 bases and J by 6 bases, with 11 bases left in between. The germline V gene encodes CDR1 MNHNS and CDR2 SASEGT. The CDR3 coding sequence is TGTGCCAGCAGTGCTAGAGGGGTGGATACGCAGTATTTT. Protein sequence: CASSARGVDTQYF.

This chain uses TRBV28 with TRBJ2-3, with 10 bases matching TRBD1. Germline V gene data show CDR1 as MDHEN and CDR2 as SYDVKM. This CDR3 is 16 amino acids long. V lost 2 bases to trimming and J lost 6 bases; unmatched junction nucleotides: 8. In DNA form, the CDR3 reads TGTGCCAGCAGTTTAGCCTCCGGGACAGGGGTTGATACGCAGTATTTT. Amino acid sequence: CASSLASGTGVDTQYF.

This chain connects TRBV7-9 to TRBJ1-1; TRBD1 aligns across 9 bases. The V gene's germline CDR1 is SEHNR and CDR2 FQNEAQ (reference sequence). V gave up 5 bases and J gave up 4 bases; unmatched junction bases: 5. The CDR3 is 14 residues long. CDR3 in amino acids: CASSLQTGGTEAFF. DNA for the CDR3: TGTGCCAGCAGCCTCCAGACAGGGGGCACTGAAGCTTTCTTT.

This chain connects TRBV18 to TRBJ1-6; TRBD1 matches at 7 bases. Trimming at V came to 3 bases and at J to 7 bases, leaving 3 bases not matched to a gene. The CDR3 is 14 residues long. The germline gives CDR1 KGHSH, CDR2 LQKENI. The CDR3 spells CASSPGTENSPLHF. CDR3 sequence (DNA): TGTGCCAGCTCACCTGGGACAGAGAATTCACCCCTCCACTTT.

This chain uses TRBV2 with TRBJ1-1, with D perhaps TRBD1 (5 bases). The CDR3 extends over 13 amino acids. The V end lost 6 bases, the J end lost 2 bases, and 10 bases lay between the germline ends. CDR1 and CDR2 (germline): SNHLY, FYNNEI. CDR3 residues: CASRKDINTEAFF. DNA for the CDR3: TGTGCCAGCAGGAAGGACATAAACACTGAAGCTTTCTTT.

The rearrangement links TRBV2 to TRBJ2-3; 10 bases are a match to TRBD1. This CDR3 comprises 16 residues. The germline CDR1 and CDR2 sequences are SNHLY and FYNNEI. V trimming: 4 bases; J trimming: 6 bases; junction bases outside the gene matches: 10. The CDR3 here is CASSVGQGGSADTQYF. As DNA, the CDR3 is TGTGCCAGCAGTGTAGGACAGGGGGGCTCCGCTGATACGCAGTATTTT.

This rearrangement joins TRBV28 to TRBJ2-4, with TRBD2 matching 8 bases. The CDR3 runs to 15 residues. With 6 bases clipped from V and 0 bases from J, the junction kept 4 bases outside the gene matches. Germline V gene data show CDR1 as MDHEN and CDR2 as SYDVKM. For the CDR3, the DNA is TGTGCCAGCAGGGTAGCGGGAATAGCCAAAAACATTCAGTACTTC. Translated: CASRVAGIAKNIQYF.

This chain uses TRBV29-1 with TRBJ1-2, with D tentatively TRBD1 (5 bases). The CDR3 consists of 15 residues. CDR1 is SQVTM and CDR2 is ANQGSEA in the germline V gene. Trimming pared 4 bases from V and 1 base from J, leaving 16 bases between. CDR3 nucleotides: TGCAGCGTTGGCGAGACAGTTATTCTTAACTATGGCTACACCTTC. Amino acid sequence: CSVGETVILNYGYTF.

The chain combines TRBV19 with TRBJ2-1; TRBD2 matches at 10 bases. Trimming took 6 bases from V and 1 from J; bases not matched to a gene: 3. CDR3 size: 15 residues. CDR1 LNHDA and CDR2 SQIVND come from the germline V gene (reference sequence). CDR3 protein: CASRRTSGSYNEQFF. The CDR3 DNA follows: TGTGCCAGTAGACGGACTAGCGGATCCTACAATGAGCAGTTCTTC.

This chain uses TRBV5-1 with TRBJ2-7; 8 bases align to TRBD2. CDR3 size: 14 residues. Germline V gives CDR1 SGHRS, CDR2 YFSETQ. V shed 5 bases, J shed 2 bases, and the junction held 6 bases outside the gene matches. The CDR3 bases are TGCGCCAGCAGGACGGGACTAGAAACCTACGAGCAGTACTTC. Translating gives CASRTGLETYEQYF.

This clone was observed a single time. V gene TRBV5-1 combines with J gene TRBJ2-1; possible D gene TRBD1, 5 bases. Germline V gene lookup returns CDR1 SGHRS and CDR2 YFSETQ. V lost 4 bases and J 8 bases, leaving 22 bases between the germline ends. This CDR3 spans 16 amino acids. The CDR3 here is CASSRAGKPLRDEQFF. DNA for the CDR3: TGCGCCAGCAGCCGAGCAGGGAAACCCTTGCGCGATGAGCAGTTCTTC.

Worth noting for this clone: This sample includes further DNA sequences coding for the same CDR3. CDR3 bases: TGTGCCAGCAGCTTTAGCGGCAATCAGCCCCAGCATTTT. Translation: CASSFSGNQPQHF. The genes are TRBV7-2 and TRBJ1-5; D remains ambiguous. The CDR3 sequence is 13 residues long. Trimming removed 3 bases at V and 2 bases at J, with 5 bases between. CDR1 is SGHTA, CDR2 FQGNSA, per germline.